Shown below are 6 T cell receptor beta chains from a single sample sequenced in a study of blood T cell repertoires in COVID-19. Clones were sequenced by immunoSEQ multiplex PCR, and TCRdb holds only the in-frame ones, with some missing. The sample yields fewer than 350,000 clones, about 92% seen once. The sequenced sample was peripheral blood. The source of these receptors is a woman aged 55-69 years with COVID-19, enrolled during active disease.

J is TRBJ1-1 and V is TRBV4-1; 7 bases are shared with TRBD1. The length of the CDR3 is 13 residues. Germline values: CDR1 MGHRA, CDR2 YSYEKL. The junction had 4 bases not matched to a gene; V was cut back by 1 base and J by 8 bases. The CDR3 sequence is CASSQGQGSEAFF. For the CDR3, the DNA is TGCGCCAGCAGCCAAGGACAGGGTAGCGAAGCTTTCTTT.

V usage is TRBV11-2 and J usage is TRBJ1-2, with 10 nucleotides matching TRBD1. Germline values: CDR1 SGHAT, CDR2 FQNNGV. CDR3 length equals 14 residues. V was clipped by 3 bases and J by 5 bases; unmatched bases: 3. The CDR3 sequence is CASSFGTGEYGYTF. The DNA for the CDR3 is TGTGCCAGCAGCTTCGGGACAGGGGAGTATGGCTACACCTTC.

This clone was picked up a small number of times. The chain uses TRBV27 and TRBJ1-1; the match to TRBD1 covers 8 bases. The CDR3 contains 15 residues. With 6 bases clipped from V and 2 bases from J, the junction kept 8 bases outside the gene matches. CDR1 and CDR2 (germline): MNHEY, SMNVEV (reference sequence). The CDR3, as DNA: TGTGCCAGCAGGACCCCCGGACAGGGCAACACTGAAGCTTTCTTT. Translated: CASRTPGQGNTEAFF.

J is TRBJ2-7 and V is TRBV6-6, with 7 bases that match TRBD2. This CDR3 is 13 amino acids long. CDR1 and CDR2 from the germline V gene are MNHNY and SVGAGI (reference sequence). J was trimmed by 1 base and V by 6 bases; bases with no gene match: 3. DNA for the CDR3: TGTGCCAGCAGGCTGGGAGGGTCCTACGAGCAGTACTTC. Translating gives CASRLGGSYEQYF.

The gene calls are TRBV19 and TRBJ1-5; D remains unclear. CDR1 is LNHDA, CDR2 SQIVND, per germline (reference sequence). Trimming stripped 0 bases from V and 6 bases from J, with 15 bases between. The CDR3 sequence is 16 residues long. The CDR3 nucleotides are TGTGCCAGTAGTATAGATCTTCGGCCTTCGGGTCAGCCCCAGCATTTT. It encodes CASSIDLRPSGQPQHF.

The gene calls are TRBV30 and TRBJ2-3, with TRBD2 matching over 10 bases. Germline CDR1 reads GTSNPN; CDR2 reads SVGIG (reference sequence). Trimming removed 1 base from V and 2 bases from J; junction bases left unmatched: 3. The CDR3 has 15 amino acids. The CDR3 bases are TGTGCCTGGAGTGCGCTAGCGGGGGACACAGATACGCAGTATTTT. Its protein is CAWSALAGDTDTQYF.